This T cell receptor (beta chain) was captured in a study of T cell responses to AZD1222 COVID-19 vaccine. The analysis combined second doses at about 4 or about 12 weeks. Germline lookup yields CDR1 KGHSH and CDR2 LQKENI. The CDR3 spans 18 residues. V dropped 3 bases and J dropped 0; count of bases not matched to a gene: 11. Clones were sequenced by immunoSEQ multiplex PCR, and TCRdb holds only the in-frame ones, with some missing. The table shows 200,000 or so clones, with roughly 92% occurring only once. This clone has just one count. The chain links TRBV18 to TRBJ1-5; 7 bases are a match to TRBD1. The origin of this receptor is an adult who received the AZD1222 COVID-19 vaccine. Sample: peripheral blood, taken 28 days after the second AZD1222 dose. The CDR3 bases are TGTGCCAGCTCACCCGGGGACAGCTCCTTGTATAGCAATCAGCCCCAGCATTTT. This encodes CASSPGDSSLYSNQPQHF.